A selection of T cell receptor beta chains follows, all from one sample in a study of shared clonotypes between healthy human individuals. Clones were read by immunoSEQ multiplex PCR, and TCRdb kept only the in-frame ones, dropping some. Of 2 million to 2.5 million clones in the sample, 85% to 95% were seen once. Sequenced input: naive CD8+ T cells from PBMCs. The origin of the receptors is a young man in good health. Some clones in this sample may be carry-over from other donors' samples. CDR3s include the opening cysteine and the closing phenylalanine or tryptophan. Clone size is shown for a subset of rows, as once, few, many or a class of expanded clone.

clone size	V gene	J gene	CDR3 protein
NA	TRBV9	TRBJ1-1	CASSDFRLNTEAFF
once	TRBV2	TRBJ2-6	CASRQGSGANVLTF
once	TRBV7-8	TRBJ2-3	CASSRRGTDTQYF
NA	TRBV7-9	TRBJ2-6	CASSLWDRGLGANVLTF
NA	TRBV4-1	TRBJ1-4	CASSQGENEKLFF
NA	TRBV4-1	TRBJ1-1	CASSPSISAGALGNTEAFF
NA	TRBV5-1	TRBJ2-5	CASSLNRGNQETQYF
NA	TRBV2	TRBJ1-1	CASSEATTNLDEAFF
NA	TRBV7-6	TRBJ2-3	CASSQALRDTQYF
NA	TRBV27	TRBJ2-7	CASRMTGSSYEQYF
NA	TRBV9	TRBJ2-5	CASSAGTAEGETQYF
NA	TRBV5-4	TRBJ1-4	CASSARTSGDNEKLFF
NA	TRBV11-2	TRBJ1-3	CASSPRDRKVSGNTIYF
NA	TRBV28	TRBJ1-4	CASSEGPKNNEKLFF
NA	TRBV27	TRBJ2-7	CASSPQYPYEQYF
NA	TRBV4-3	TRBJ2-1	CASSQGTEQFF
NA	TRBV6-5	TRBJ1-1	CASSYSVGTDTEAFF
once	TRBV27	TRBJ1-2	CASSFYLGSPYGYTF
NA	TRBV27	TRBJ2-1	CASSLFPGLYNEQFF
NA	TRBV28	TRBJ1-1	CASSLRGHTEAFF
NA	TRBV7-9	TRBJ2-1	CASSLVGRGGNNEQFF
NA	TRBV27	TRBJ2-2	CASSSRGPGELFF
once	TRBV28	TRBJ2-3	CASRDRGWADTQYF
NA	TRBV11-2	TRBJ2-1	CASSLGGWGHDNEQFF
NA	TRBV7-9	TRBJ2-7	CASSPRTDPYEQYF
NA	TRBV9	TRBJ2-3	CASSDKTSGSDWNTQYF
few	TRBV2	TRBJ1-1	CASSVRQGNTEAFF
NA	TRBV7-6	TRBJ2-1	CASSLDSSRDNEQFF
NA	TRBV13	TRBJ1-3	CASSFLGTNSGNTIYF
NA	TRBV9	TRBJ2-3	CASSVGGSSTDTQYF
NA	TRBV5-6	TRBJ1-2	CASSYVGGSYGYTF
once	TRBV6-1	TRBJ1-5	CASSEYGAGPNQPQHF
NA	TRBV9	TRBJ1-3	CASSVPRDRIGSGNTIYF
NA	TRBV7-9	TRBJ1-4	CASSLYPATNEKLFF
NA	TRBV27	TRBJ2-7	CASSPSFGPSGPSSYEQYF
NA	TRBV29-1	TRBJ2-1	CSATPPGHEGFF
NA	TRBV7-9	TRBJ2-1	CASSLGNRGYNEQFF
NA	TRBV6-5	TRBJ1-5	CASGVGGQPQHF
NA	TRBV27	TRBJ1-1	CASSLMGQGNTEAFF
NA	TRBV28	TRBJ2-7	CASSLLRDASYEQYF
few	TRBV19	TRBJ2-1	CASSIGGHYNEQFF
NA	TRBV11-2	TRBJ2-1	CASSLDFTGGSDEQFF
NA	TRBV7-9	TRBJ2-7	CASSQQGWGYEQYF
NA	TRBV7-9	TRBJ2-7	CASSYLTGLWYEQYF
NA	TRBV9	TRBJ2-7	CASSGDRSYEQYF
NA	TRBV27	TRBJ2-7	CASSLVSGYEQYF
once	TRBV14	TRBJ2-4	CASSHRDSVKNIQYF
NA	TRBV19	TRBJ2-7	CASPYYEQYF
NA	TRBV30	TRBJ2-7	CAWSVRDEQYF
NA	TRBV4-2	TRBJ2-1	CASSQLASAYNEQFF
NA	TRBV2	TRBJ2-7	CARGGGAAEQYF
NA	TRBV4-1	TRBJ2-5	CASSQSFGYRFQETQYF
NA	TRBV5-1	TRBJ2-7	CASSLNLLAGTYEQYF
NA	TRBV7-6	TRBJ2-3	CASSLDKPGFSGTDTQYF